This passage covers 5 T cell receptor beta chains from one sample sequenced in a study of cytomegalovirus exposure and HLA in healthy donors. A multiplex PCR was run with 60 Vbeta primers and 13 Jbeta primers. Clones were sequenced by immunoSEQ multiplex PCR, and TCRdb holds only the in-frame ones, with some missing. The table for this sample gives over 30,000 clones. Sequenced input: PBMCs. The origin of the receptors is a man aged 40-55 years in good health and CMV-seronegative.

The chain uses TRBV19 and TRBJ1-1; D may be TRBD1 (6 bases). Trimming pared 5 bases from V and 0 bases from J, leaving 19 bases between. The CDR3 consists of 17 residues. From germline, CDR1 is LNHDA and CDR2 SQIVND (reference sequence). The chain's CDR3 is CASSLRGGQLLNTEAFF. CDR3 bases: TGTGCCAGTAGTCTTAGGGGGGGACAACTCTTGAACACTGAAGCTTTCTTT.

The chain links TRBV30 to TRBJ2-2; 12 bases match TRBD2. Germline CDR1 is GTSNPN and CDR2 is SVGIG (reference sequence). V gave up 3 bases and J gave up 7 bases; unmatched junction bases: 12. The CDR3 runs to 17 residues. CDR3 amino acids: CAWRKVTSGRVIGELFF. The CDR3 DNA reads TGTGCCTGGAGGAAGGTGACTAGCGGGAGAGTGATCGGGGAGCTGTTTTTT.

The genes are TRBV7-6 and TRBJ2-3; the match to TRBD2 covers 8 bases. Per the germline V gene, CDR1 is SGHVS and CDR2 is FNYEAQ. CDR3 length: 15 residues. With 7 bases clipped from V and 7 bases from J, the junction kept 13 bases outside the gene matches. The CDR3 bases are TGTGCCAGCAACCCCCTCCGGGAGGGCCCGAATACGCAGTATTTT. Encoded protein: CASNPLREGPNTQYF.

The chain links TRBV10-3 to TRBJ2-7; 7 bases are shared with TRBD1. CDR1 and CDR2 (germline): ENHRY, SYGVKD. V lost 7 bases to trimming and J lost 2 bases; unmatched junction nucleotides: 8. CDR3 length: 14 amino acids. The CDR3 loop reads CAINPGTEAYEQYF. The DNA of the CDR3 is TGTGCCATCAACCCCGGGACAGAGGCCTACGAGCAGTACTTC.

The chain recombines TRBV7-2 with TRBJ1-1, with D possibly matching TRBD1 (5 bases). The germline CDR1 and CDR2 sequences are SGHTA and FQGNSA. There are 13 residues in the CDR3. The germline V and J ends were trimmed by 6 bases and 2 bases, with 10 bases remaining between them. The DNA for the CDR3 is TGTGCCAGCAGTTCGCAGGGTAACACTGAAGCTTTCTTT. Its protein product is CASSSQGNTEAFF. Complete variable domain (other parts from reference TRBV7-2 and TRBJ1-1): GAGVSQSPSNKVTEKGKDVELRCDPISGHTALYWYRQSLGQGLEFLIYFQGNSAPDKSGLPSDRFSAERTGGSVSTLTIQRTQQEDSAVYLCASSSQGNTEAFFGQGTRLTVV.